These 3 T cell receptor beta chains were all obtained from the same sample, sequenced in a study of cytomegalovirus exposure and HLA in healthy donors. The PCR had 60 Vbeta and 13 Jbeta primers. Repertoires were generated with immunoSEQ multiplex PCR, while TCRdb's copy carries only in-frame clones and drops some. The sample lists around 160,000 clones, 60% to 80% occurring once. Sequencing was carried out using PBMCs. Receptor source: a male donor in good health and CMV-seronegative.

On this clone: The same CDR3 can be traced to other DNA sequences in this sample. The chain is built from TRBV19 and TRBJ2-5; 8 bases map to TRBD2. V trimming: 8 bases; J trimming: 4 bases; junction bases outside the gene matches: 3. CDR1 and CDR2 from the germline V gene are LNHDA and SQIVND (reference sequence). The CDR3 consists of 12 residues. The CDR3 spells CASRLAGETQYF. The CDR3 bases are TGTGCCAGTCGGCTAGCGGGAGAGACCCAGTACTTC.

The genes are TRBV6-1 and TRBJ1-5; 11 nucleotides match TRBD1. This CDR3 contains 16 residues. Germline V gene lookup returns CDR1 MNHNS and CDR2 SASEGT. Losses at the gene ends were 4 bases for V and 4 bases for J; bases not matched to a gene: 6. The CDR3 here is CASSARRDRGNQPQHF. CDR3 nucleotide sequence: TGTGCCAGCAGTGCGCGCCGGGACAGGGGGAATCAGCCCCAGCATTTT.

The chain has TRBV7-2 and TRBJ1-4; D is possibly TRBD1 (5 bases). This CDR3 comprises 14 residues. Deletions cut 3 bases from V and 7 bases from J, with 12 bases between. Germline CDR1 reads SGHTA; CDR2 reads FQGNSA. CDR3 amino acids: CASSFGQGGEKLFF. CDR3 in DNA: TGTGCCAGCAGCTTCGGTCAGGGCGGTGAAAAACTGTTTTTT.